This TCR beta chain was captured by sequencing in a study of T cell repertoires in cytomegalovirus infection. At the level of the study: HLA-B-restricted CMV epitopes that are well studied were used alongside recently identified HLA-C-restricted ones. Overall study results and limits: Dominating the ex vivo response were TCR beta clonotypes that were CMV-specific and HLA-C-restricted.

V was cut by 4 bases and J by 8 bases, with 12 bases left in between. This CDR3 has 13 amino acids. The germline CDR1 and CDR2 sequences are LNHDA and SQIVND (reference sequence). MiXCR was run by TCRdb on the reads, yielding one entry per CDR3 protein. The sample has over 250,000 distinct CDR3 sequences, 20% to 25% seen once. This clonotype was detected only a few times. The target antigen is unknown. The sequencing here drew on cultured PBMCs, taken from culture after CMV antigen stimulation. The V gene is TRBV19, the J gene TRBJ2-1; no firm D call. The TCR originated in a human donor in good health (CMV status not recorded). Some clones in this sample may be carry-over from other donors' samples. The CDR3 DNA sequence: TGTGCCAGTAGTAATGTAGGTGGGGATGAGCAGTTCTTC. Residues: CASSNVGGDEQFF.